Listed below are T cell receptor beta chains from one sample, sequenced in a study of blood T cell repertoires in COVID-19. Profiled with immunoSEQ multiplex PCR; TCRdb holds only in-frame clones, not every one. The sample contains some 13,000 clones, roughly 89% of which appear only once. The sequenced sample consisted of peripheral blood. The receptors derive from a man aged 50-60 years with active COVID-19. The CDR3 runs from the conserved cysteine through the conserved F or W. A D gene is named only where the DNA matches it firmly. Size is omitted from some rows. Given values are once, few, many or a class for expanded clones.

TRBV5-5	TRBD1	TRBJ1-6	NA	CASSPGTASPLHF	TGTGCCAGCAGTCCCGGGACAGCTTCACCCCTCCACTTT
TRBV5-6	NA	TRBJ2-5	NA	CASSLRGVETQYF	TGTGCCAGCAGCTTGAGGGGCGTTGAGACCCAGTACTTC
TRBV27	TRBD1	TRBJ2-7	once	CASSLATHQGVGYEQYF	TGTGCCAGCAGTTTAGCTACCCATCAGGGGGTAGGTTACGAGCAGTACTTC
TRBV19	NA	TRBJ1-5	NA	CASSPHNQPQHF	TGTGCCAGTAGTCCCCACAATCAGCCCCAGCATTTT
TRBV21-1	NA	TRBJ1-2	NA	CASSNPGLDYGYTF	TGTGCCAGCAGCAATCCGGGACTTGACTATGGCTACACCTTC
TRBV27	TRBD1	TRBJ2-7	once	CASSHGQGGYEQYF	TGTGCCAGCAGTCACGGACAGGGTGGCTACGAGCAGTACTTC
TRBV24-1	NA	TRBJ2-5	NA	CATSDPSETQYF	TGTGCCACCAGTGACCCCTCAGAGACCCAGTACTTC
TRBV5-4	TRBD1	TRBJ2-7	NA	CASSFGTGGYEQYF	TGTGCCAGCAGCTTCGGGACAGGGGGCTACGAGCAGTACTTC
TRBV7-3	TRBD2	TRBJ2-2	NA	CASSSGLAGGLAGELFF	TGTGCCAGCAGCTCGGGACTAGCGGGAGGTCTAGCCGGGGAGCTGTTTTTT
TRBV24-1	NA	TRBJ2-3	NA	CATSLAGADTQYF	TGTGCCACCTCGCTCGCCGGAGCAGATACGCAGTATTTT
TRBV5-5	TRBD2	TRBJ2-7	NA	CASSATGLAGFYEQYF	TGTGCCAGCAGCGCTACGGGACTAGCGGGATTCTACGAGCAGTACTTC
TRBV27	NA	TRBJ2-7	NA	CASSGGQTYEQYF	TGTGCCAGCAGTGGTGGACAGACCTACGAGCAGTACTTC
TRBV28	TRBD2	TRBJ2-1	NA	CASGVLGEADEQFF	TGTGCTAGCGGGGTCTTGGGGGAGGCGGATGAGCAGTTCTTC
TRBV19	TRBD2	TRBJ2-1	NA	CASGRAVDNEQFF	TGTGCCAGCGGGAGGGCAGTGGACAATGAGCAGTTCTTC
TRBV2	TRBD1	TRBJ2-7	NA	CASRGQGPSYEQYF	TGTGCCAGCAGGGGACAGGGTCCCTCCTACGAGCAGTACTTC
TRBV25-1	TRBD1	TRBJ2-7	medium-sized	CASSAKDRSYEQYF	TGTGCCAGCAGTGCTAAGGACAGGTCCTACGAGCAGTACTTC
TRBV6-1	TRBD1	TRBJ1-4	NA	CASSEGDRHIEKLFF	TGTGCCAGCAGCGAAGGGGACAGACATATTGAAAAACTGTTTTTT
TRBV12-5	TRBD1	TRBJ2-1	NA	CASGNPGQGLYNEQFF	TGTGCTAGTGGTAACCCGGGACAGGGGCTCTACAATGAGCAGTTCTTC
TRBV6-5	TRBD1	TRBJ2-7	NA	CASSPGQGSYEQYF	TGTGCCAGCAGTCCGGGACAGGGTTCCTACGAGCAGTACTTC
TRBV3-1/TRBV3-2	NA	TRBJ2-4	once	CASSQGVPGHKNIQYF	TGTGCCAGCAGCCAAGGGGTCCCGGGACATAAAAACATTCAGTACTTC
TRBV11-2	NA	TRBJ1-2	NA	CASSVSLNYGYTF	TGTGCCAGCAGCGTATCTCTAAACTATGGCTACACCTTC
TRBV6-6	TRBD1	TRBJ2-1	NA	CASTPGTGPTGQFF	TGTGCCAGCACCCCCGGGACAGGCCCTACGGGGCAGTTCTTC
TRBV30	NA	TRBJ2-7	NA	CASQGQSDVYEQYF	TGTGCCTCTCAAGGACAGTCTGATGTCTACGAGCAGTACTTC
TRBV15	TRBD1	TRBJ1-4	NA	CATSTHPTGGAEKLFF	TGTGCCACCAGCACCCACCCCACAGGGGGAGCTGAAAAACTGTTTTTT
TRBV5-6	TRBD2	TRBJ2-7	NA	CASSGGLAVGSYEQYF	TGTGCCAGCAGCGGGGGACTAGCGGTAGGCTCCTACGAGCAGTACTTC
TRBV7-9	NA	TRBJ2-7	NA	CASSLGRYEQYF	TGTGCCAGCAGCTTAGGCAGGTACGAGCAGTACTTC
TRBV20-1	NA	TRBJ2-5	NA	CSASTVTGAQETQYF	TGCAGTGCTAGTACCGTCACAGGCGCCCAAGAGACCCAGTACTTC
TRBV29-1	NA	TRBJ1-2	NA	CSVAGGWDGYTF	TGCAGCGTTGCTGGGGGGTGGGATGGCTACACCTTC
TRBV27	TRBD1	TRBJ1-2	medium-sized	CASSPTGVMSYTF	TGTGCCAGCAGTCCGACAGGGGTGATGAGCTACACCTTC
TRBV7-9	TRBD2	TRBJ2-7	NA	CASSLAYLTSESYEQYF	TGTGCCAGCAGCTTAGCATATTTGACTAGCGAGTCCTACGAGCAGTACTTC
TRBV19	TRBD2	TRBJ2-3	NA	CARPSGRVLDTQYF	TGTGCCAGACCTAGCGGGAGAGTCCTAGATACGCAGTATTTT
TRBV13	NA	TRBJ1-1	NA	CASSLRGLGGGTEAFF	TGTGCCAGCAGCTTGCGGGGGTTAGGAGGTGGCACTGAAGCTTTCTTT
TRBV28	NA	TRBJ2-5	NA	CASSLPRQELQETQYF	TGTGCCAGCAGTTTACCACGACAGGAGCTACAAGAGACCCAGTACTTC
TRBV5-6	TRBD2	TRBJ2-7	NA	CASSLGPGERGSSYEQYF	TGTGCCAGCAGCTTGGGCCCAGGGGAGCGGGGGAGCTCCTACGAGCAGTACTTC
TRBV11-2	TRBD1	TRBJ2-3	NA	CASSLVGTGRDTQYF	TGTGCCAGCAGCTTAGTGGGGACAGGGCGAGATACGCAGTATTTT
TRBV5-6	NA	TRBJ1-2	few	CASSLVSGNLYGYTF	TGTGCCAGCAGCTTGGTTTCAGGGAACCTCTATGGCTACACCTTC
TRBV5-8	NA	TRBJ1-6	medium-sized	CASSGLGANNSPLHF	TGTGCCAGCAGCGGTTTAGGGGCAAATAATTCACCCCTCCACTTT
TRBV10-1	TRBD2	TRBJ2-3	once	CASSVAPGASGSDADTQYF	TGCGCCAGCAGTGTAGCCCCGGGGGCTAGCGGGAGCGACGCAGATACGCAGTATTTT
TRBV6-5	NA	TRBJ2-1	NA	CASSQTDYNEQFF	TGTGCCAGCAGTCAGACAGACTACAATGAGCAGTTCTTC
TRBV10-1	NA	TRBJ2-1	NA	CASSELRASDEQFF	TGCGCCAGCAGTGAATTGAGGGCTAGCGATGAGCAGTTCTTC
TRBV6-2/TRBV6-3	NA	TRBJ2-1	NA	CASTPAQAPYNEQFF	TGTGCCAGCACCCCCGCGCAGGCCCCCTACAATGAGCAGTTCTTC
TRBV2	NA	TRBJ1-2	NA	CASMKEDNYGYTF	TGTGCCAGCATGAAGGAGGATAACTATGGCTACACCTTC
TRBV4-1	TRBD2	TRBJ2-7	few	CASSQDTSGRESYEQYF	TGCGCCAGCAGCCAAGACACTAGCGGGAGAGAAAGTTACGAGCAGTACTTC
TRBV15	TRBD2	TRBJ2-7	NA	CATSSGTSGSEQYF	TGTGCCACCAGCTCAGGGACTAGCGGGAGCGAGCAGTACTTC
TRBV5-8	TRBD1	TRBJ2-7	NA	CASSFLGQIYEQYF	TGTGCCAGCAGCTTCCTGGGACAGATCTACGAGCAGTACTTC
TRBV5-6	NA	TRBJ1-4	NA	CASSSEGRGGWAEKLFF	TGTGCCAGCAGCTCGGAGGGTCGTGGAGGGTGGGCTGAAAAACTGTTTTTT
TRBV2	NA	TRBJ1-2	medium-sized	CASSDMGFSYGYTF	TGTGCCAGCAGTGATATGGGCTTCTCCTATGGCTACACCTTC
TRBV9	TRBD2	TRBJ2-3	NA	CASSVAHGLAGSTDTQYF	TGTGCCAGCAGCGTAGCCCATGGACTAGCGGGAAGCACAGATACGCAGTATTTT
TRBV20-1	TRBD2	TRBJ2-1	once	CSASGMTSGGSPTSEQFF	TGCAGTGCTAGTGGGATGACTAGCGGGGGGTCGCCTACATCTGAGCAGTTCTTC